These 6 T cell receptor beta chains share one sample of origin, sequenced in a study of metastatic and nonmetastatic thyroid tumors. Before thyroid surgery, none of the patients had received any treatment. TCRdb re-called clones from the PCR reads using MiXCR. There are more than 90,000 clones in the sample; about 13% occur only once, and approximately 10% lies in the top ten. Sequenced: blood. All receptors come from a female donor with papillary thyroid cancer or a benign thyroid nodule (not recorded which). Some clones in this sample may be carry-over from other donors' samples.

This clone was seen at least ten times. The CDR3 nucleotides are TGCGCCAGCAGCTACCCGGGACAGGGCCCCGGCTACACCTTC. Protein product: CASSYPGQGPGYTF. This chain joins TRBV4-1 and TRBJ1-2; 9 nucleotides align to TRBD1. V dropped 5 bases and J dropped 8; count of bases not matched to a gene: 9. The CDR3 extends over 14 amino acids. Germline-derived CDR1 and CDR2 are MGHRA and YSYEKL.

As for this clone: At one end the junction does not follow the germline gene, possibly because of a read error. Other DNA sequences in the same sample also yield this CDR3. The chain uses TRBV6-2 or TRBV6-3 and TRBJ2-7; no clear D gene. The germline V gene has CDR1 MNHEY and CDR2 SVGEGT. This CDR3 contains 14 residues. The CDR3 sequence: CASSPFGSTYEQYF. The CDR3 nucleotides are TGCGCCAGCAGTCCGTTCGGGTCTACCTACGAGCAGTACTTC.

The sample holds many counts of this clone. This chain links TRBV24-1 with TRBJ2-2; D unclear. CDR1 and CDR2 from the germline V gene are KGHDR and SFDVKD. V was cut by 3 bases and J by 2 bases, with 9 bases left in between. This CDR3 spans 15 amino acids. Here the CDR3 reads CATSDIGINTGELFF. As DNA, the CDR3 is TGTGCCACCAGTGATATAGGCATAAACACCGGGGAGCTGTTTTTT.

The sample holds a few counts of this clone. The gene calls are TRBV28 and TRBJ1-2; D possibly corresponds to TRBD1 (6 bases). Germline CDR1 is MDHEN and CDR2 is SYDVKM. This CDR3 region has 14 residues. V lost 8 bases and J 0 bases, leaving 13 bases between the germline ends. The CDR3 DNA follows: TGTGCCAGCTCACCGGGGGCCGCTAACTATGGCTACACCTTC. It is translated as CASSPGAANYGYTF.

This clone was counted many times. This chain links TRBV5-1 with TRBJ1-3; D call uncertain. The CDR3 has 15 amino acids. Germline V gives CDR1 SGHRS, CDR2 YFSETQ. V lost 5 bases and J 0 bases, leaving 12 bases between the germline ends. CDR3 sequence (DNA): TGCGCCAGCAGGGCCCCACAGAACTCTGGAAACACCATATATTTT. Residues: CASRAPQNSGNTIYF.

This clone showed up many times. CDR3 amino acids: CSARVPGMWEQFF. The CDR3 nucleotides read TGCAGTGCTAGAGTCCCAGGGATGTGGGAGCAGTTCTTC. The chain recombines TRBV20-1 with TRBJ2-1, with D perhaps matching TRBD1 (5 bases). Trimming removed 1 base at V and 10 bases at J, with 14 bases between. Germline V gene data show CDR1 as DFQATT and CDR2 as SNEGSKA (reference sequence). The CDR3 runs 13 residues.